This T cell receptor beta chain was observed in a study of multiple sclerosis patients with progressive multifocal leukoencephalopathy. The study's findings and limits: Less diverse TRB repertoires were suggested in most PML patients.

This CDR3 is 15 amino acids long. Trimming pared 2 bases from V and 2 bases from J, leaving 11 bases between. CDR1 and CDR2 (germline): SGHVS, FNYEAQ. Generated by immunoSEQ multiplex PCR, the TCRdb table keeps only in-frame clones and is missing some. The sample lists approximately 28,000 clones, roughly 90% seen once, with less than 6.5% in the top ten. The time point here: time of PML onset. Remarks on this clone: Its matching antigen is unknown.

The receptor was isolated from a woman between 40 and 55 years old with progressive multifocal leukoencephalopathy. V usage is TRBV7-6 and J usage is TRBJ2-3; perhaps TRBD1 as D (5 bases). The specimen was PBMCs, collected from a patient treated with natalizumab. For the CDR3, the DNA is TGTGCCAGCAGCTTAATCGACAGCGCCACAGATACGCAGTATTTT. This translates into CASSLIDSATDTQYF.